Shown below are 10 T cell receptor beta chains from a single sample sequenced in a study of T cells after posttransplantation cyclophosphamide. Profiled with immunoSEQ multiplex PCR; TCRdb holds only in-frame clones, not every one. The top ten hold roughly 0.91% of the sample, which has 10,000 to 15,000 clones, about 85% seen once. The specimen sequenced was memory CD4+ T cells sorted from PBMCs. The source of these receptors is a man aged 50 to 60 in good health, CMV-negative, and a related stem cell transplant donor.

The V gene is TRBV11-1, the J gene TRBJ1-2, with TRBD1 as a possible D gene (5 bases). Germline CDR1 SGHAT, CDR2 FQDESV (reference sequence). Trimming removed 4 bases from V and 8 bases from J, with 17 bases in between. The CDR3 has 14 residues. The CDR3 bases are TGTGCCAGCAGCTCAGGGTTTGCTTCTCAGGGCTACACCTTC. Its protein product is CASSSGFASQGYTF.

The count of this clone is one. CDR3 residues: CASSLTVANSPLHF. The CDR3 nucleotides are TGCGCCAGCAGCTTGACAGTCGCGAATTCACCCCTCCACTTT. This chain uses TRBV5-1 with TRBJ1-6; D gene uncertain. The CDR3 totals 14 residues. Germline V gene data show CDR1 as SGHRS and CDR2 as YFSETQ. Trimming removed 1 base at V and 7 bases at J, with 9 bases between.

The table lists this clone with a count of one. This sequence joins TRBV30 and TRBJ1-5; 11 bases agree with TRBD1. Germline V gene sequence: CDR1 GTSNPN, CDR2 SVGIG (reference sequence). CDR3 size: 16 residues. V was clipped by 2 bases and J by 6 bases; unmatched bases: 9. Here the CDR3 DNA reads TGTGCCTGGAGTCCCAAGGGACAGGGGGAAAGTCAGCCCCAGCATTTT. Translated: CAWSPKGQGESQPQHF.

The rearrangement links TRBV7-9 to TRBJ1-4, with D perhaps TRBD1 (5 bases). Germline assignment: CDR1 SEHNR and CDR2 FQNEAQ (reference sequence). The CDR3 is 16 residues long. Trimming took off 1 base at V and 3 bases at J, with 12 bases between the two ends. The CDR3: CASSLVSGGPNEKLFF. The CDR3 DNA sequence: TGTGCCAGCAGCTTAGTTTCCGGGGGTCCTAATGAAAAACTGTTTTTT. The whole variable domain, remainder taken from reference TRBV7-9 and TRBJ1-4, is DTGVSQNPRHKITKRGQNVTFRCDPISEHNRLYWYRQTLGQGPEFLTYFQNEAQLEKSRLLSDRFSAERPKGSFSTLEIQRTEQGDSAMYLCASSLVSGGPNEKLFFGSGTQLSVL.

The chain uses TRBV5-1 and TRBJ2-7, with 8 nucleotides matching TRBD1. CDR1 is SGHRS, CDR2 YFSETQ, per germline. With V trimmed by 4 bases and J by 0 bases, 9 bases remained unmatched. The CDR3 sequence is 16 residues long. The CDR3 loop is CASSSAGTGLSYEQYF. CDR3 sequence (DNA): TGCGCCAGCAGCAGCGCCGGGACAGGCCTCTCCTACGAGCAGTACTTC.

The rearrangement links TRBV29-1 to TRBJ1-1, with 7 nucleotides matching TRBD1. Germline V gives CDR1 SQVTM, CDR2 ANQGSEA. The CDR3 covers 15 residues. Trimming removed 4 bases from V and 4 bases from J; junction bases left unmatched: 12. The CDR3 DNA follows: TGCAGCGTTGTTCGAGGGGGCGAGATCGTCACTGAAGCTTTCTTT. Translated, it gives CSVVRGGEIVTEAFF.

In its sample, this clone was seen a few times. The chain joins TRBV18 to TRBJ1-1, with a weak D call TRBD1 (5 bases). Per the germline V gene, CDR1 is KGHSH and CDR2 is LQKENI. The ends were cut back, 2 bases at V and 5 bases at J, with 12 bases in the middle. This CDR3 is built from 14 residues. The CDR3 DNA reads TGTGCCAGCTCACCATGGGGGGGGAAGACTGAAGCTTTCTTT. It specifies CASSPWGGKTEAFF.

This chain joins TRBV5-1 and TRBJ2-6; D perhaps matches TRBD2 (5 bases). The CDR3 runs to 16 residues. Per the germline V gene, CDR1 is SGHRS and CDR2 is YFSETQ. The V gene lost 0 bases and the J gene lost 4 bases, with 11 bases spanning the gap. The CDR3 DNA reads TGCGCCAGCAGCTTGGAGGCAGCGGCCGGGGCCAACGTCCTGACTTTC. Translated: CASSLEAAAGANVLTF.

The V call is TRBV5-1, the J call TRBJ2-5; weak D call: TRBD1 (6 bases). Germline CDR1 reads SGHRS; CDR2 reads YFSETQ. Trimming pared 4 bases from V and 7 bases from J, leaving 17 bases between. The CDR3 contains 14 residues. For the CDR3, the DNA is TGCGCCAGCAGCCTGGAACTGACAGGCGGGACCCAGTACTTC. Its protein product is CASSLELTGGTQYF.

The rearrangement joins TRBV5-4 to TRBJ2-1, with TRBD2 matching 10 bases. The CDR3 extends over 15 amino acids. Germline CDR1 SGHNT, CDR2 YYREEE (reference sequence). Germline trimming cut 0 bases from V and 8 bases from J; bases unmatched to any gene: 5. In DNA form, the CDR3 reads TGTGCCAGCAGCTTGGATGGGACTAGCGAGGATGAGCAGTTCTTC. It is translated as CASSLDGTSEDEQFF.